One sample yielded the 17 T cell receptor beta chains listed below, sequenced in a study of blood T cell repertoires in COVID-19. TCRdb keeps only in-frame clones here, not all; method: immunoSEQ multiplex PCR. The sample has more than 250,000 clones, approximately 84% seen once. Sequenced material: PBMCs or T cells enriched from blood (not recorded which). These receptors came from a woman between 18 and 29 years old who had recovered from COVID-19.

This clone was observed a single time. The rearrangement uses TRBV3-1 (or the pseudogene TRBV3-2) and TRBJ2-1; TRBD2 agrees at 10 bases. CDR3 length: 15 residues. The junction had 3 bases not matched to a gene; V was cut back by 1 base and J by 6 bases. The germline V gene encodes CDR1 LGHDT and CDR2 YNNKEL (reference sequence). CDR3 nucleotides: TGTGCCAGCAGCCAAGTACTAGCGGGGCCCAATGAGCAGTTCTTC. It encodes CASSQVLAGPNEQFF.

This chain uses TRBV9 with TRBJ2-1; 7 bases align to TRBD1. This CDR3 has 14 amino acids. V was clipped by 5 bases and J by 7 bases; unmatched bases: 9. Germline CDR1 SGDLS, CDR2 YYNGEE. The CDR3 nucleotides are TGTGCCAGCAGTTTCACGGACAGGTGGAATGAGCAGTTCTTC. It encodes CASSFTDRWNEQFF.

The chain uses TRBV2 and TRBJ1-5, with 8 bases aligning to TRBD1. CDR3 length: 15 residues. The J segment lost 1 base and the V segment lost 6 bases, leaving 5 bases of the junction unmatched. Germline loops: CDR1 SNHLY, CDR2 FYNNEI. For the CDR3, the DNA is TGTGCCAGCAGCGGACAGGGACGGAGCAATCAGCCCCAGCATTTT. It yields the protein CASSGQGRSNQPQHF.

This chain links TRBV6-5 with TRBJ1-4, with a weak D call TRBD1 (5 bases). V was trimmed by 3 bases and J by 7 bases, leaving 12 bases between them. CDR1 MNHEY and CDR2 SVGAGI come from the germline V gene. The CDR3 is 14 amino acids. The CDR3 spells CASSYGALGEKLFF. Written as DNA, the CDR3 is TGTGCCAGCAGTTATGGGGCCTTGGGTGAAAAACTGTTTTTT.

This clone was seen only once. The chain is built from TRBV28 and TRBJ1-1; D may be TRBD1 (5 bases). Germline V lookup: CDR1 MDHEN, CDR2 SYDVKM. The CDR3 extends over 12 amino acids. The V end was cut by 5 bases, the J end by 6 bases, with 10 bases between. The CDR3 DNA reads TGTGCCAGCAGTGAGACAGTTTCTGAAGCTTTCTTT. It translates to CASSETVSEAFF.

The rearrangement joins TRBV5-1 to TRBJ2-7; 8 nucleotides match TRBD2. The CDR3 has 16 residues. The junction had 10 bases not matched to a gene; V was cut back by 0 bases and J by 5 bases. Germline V gene data show CDR1 as SGHRS and CDR2 as YFSETQ. CDR3 region: CASSLGSGGGRHEQYF. In nucleotides, the CDR3 is TGCGCCAGCAGCTTGGGCAGCGGGGGAGGTCGCCACGAGCAGTACTTC.

The chain employs TRBV14 and TRBJ2-7; D is unresolved. Germline loops: CDR1 SGHDN, CDR2 FVKESK. The V end was cut by 0 bases, the J end by 0 bases, with 6 bases between. CDR3 length equals 14 residues. In DNA form, the CDR3 reads TGTGCCAGCAGCCAAGATACAGCCTCCTACGAGCAGTACTTC. Its protein product is CASSQDTASYEQYF.

The rearrangement uses TRBV30 and TRBJ1-2; D unresolved. The CDR3 has 11 amino acids. Germline loops: CDR1 GTSNPN, CDR2 SVGIG (reference sequence). Trimming pared 6 bases from V and 8 bases from J, leaving 13 bases between. The DNA of the CDR3 is TGTGCCTGCCCCGCCGGTTGGGGCTACACCTTC. It encodes CACPAGWGYTF.

The chain links TRBV5-4 to TRBJ2-7; TRBD2 is a possible D gene (7 bases). The CDR3 consists of 14 residues. Trimming removed 9 bases at V and 4 bases at J, with 20 bases between. Germline CDR1 is SGHNT and CDR2 is YYREEE (reference sequence). CDR3 loop: CATEVGGLGYEQYF. CDR3 nucleotide sequence: TGTGCCACCGAAGTCGGGGGGCTCGGGTACGAGCAGTACTTC.

The chain carries TRBV2 and TRBJ2-5, with TRBD1 matching 11 bases. The CDR3 has 16 residues. The germline gives CDR1 SNHLY, CDR2 FYNNEI. The junction had 12 bases not matched to a gene; V was cut back by 7 bases and J by 5 bases. The CDR3 DNA sequence: TGTGCCAGCACCCAGCAAGGACAGGGGGCCTGGGAGACCCAGTACTTC. Translating gives CASTQQGQGAWETQYF.

This chain links TRBV3-1 (or the pseudogene TRBV3-2) with TRBJ2-1; 10 bases line up with TRBD1. The CDR3 runs 13 residues. The V gene's germline CDR1 is LGHDT and CDR2 YNNKEL (reference sequence). Unmatched junction bases numbered 7, after V lost 8 bases and J lost 9 bases. As DNA, the CDR3 is TGTGCCAGCGAGGGACAGGGGATGACTGAGCAGTTCTTC. Translation gives CASEGQGMTEQFF.

The J gene is TRBJ2-6, the V gene TRBV10-3, with D possibly TRBD2 on 6 matching bases. The V and J ends lost 11 bases and 0 bases respectively, with 17 bases between them. Germline values: CDR1 ENHRY, CDR2 SYGVKD. The CDR3 consists of 16 residues. The CDR3 DNA reads as TGTGCCGGGCGCGGGACCAACAGCTCTGGGGCCAACGTCCTGACTTTC. It translates to CAGRGTNSSGANVLTF.

V gene TRBV7-3 combines with J gene TRBJ2-1; 7 bases are shared with TRBD1. CDR1 and CDR2 (germline): SGHTA, FQGTGA. V dropped 6 bases and J dropped 6; count of bases not matched to a gene: 5. This CDR3 is built from 13 residues. CDR3 sequence (DNA): TGTGCCAGCAGTCCCGGACAGGCCAATGAGCAGTTCTTC. This translates into CASSPGQANEQFF. The whole variable domain, filled in from reference TRBV7-3 and TRBJ2-1, reads GAGVSQTPSNKVTEKGKYVELRCDPISGHTALYWYRQSLGQGPEFLIYFQGTGAADDSGLPNDRFFAVRPEGSVSTLKIQRTERGDSAVYLCASSPGQANEQFFGPGTRLTVL.

V is TRBV6-5 and J is TRBJ2-7; D possibly corresponds to TRBD2 (5 bases). Germline V gene sequence: CDR1 MNHEY, CDR2 SVGAGI. The CDR3 extends over 14 amino acids. The V end lost 1 base, the J end lost 6 bases, and 13 bases lay between the germline ends. The CDR3 loop is CASSYYLAPGEQYF. As DNA, the CDR3 is TGTGCCAGCAGTTACTACCTAGCCCCGGGCGAGCAGTACTTC.

This clone was detected a few times. The chain combines TRBV19 with TRBJ1-5; D is uncertain. Trimming cost V 3 bases and J 7 bases, with 10 bases left between them. Germline CDR1 and CDR2: LNHDA and SQIVND (reference sequence). This CDR3 has 13 residues. CDR3 coding DNA: TGTGCCAGTAGTATCTCGGTATACCAGCCCCAGCATTTT. It is translated as CASSISVYQPQHF.

The rearrangement uses TRBV20-1 and TRBJ2-7, with TRBD2 matching 9 bases. The junction had 4 bases not matched to a gene; V was cut back by 6 bases and J by 7 bases. This CDR3 is 11 amino acids long. The germline V gene encodes CDR1 DFQATT and CDR2 SNEGSKA (reference sequence). The CDR3 DNA is TGCAGTGCAGGACTAGCGACTGAGCAGTACTTC. Its translation is CSAGLATEQYF.

The rearrangement uses TRBV2 and TRBJ2-2; 10 bases align to TRBD2. CDR3 size: 15 residues. CDR1 SNHLY and CDR2 FYNNEI come from the germline V gene. V trimming: 6 bases; J trimming: 4 bases; junction bases outside the gene matches: 5. The DNA of the CDR3 is TGTGCCAGCAGAGCTAGCGGGAGCGGCACCGGGGAGCTGTTTTTT. It encodes CASRASGSGTGELFF.